A selection of T cell receptor beta chains follows, all from one sample in a study of blood T cell repertoires in COVID-19. The data were produced by immunoSEQ multiplex PCR, yet TCRdb's version contains in-frame clones alone and is incomplete. Among about 110,000 clones listed, just over 75% were seen once. Sequenced sample: peripheral blood. These receptors were obtained from an elderly woman with acute or convalescent COVID-19. Each CDR3 is given with its conserved first and last residue. The D gene is left open where the match is weak. Only part of the rows carry a size: once, few, many, or a class if the clone is expanded.

NA | TRBJ2-2 | 14 | TRBD1 | TRBV11-3 | TGTGCCAGCAGCCGGGACAGGGTGACCGGGGAGCTGTTTTTT | CASSRDRVTGELFF
NA | TRBJ1-1 | 13 | NA | TRBV7-3 | TGTGCCAGCCGCAGGGGTTTGGGCTCTGAAGCTTTCTTT | CASRRGLGSEAFF
NA | TRBJ1-4 | 15 | NA | TRBV28 | TGTGCCAGCAGTTTAATCGGACAGCCTAATGAAAAACTGTTTTTT | CASSLIGQPNEKLFF
NA | TRBJ2-7 | 13 | TRBD1 | TRBV5-1 | TGCGCCAGCAGCTTGCCGACAGGGTACGAGCAGTACTTC | CASSLPTGYEQYF
NA | TRBJ1-1 | 16 | NA | TRBV19 | TGTGCCAGTAGTCCACAGACAGGCCTGCCTGGTTTTAGAGCTTTCTTT | CASSPQTGLPGFRAFF
NA | TRBJ1-4 | 16 | TRBD1 | TRBV7-8 | TGTGCCAGCAGGAGAACTAGAGACAGGGTAGAAGAAAAACTGTTTTTT | CASRRTRDRVEEKLFF
NA | TRBJ2-3 | 13 | NA | TRBV27 | TGTGCCAGCAGTCGGACCCGGAGGGATACGCAGTATTTT | CASSRTRRDTQYF
NA | TRBJ1-5 | 15 | NA | TRBV19 | TGTGCCAGTAGTATAGGACAGGTTGAGGGACAGCCCCAGCATTTT | CASSIGQVEGQPQHF
NA | TRBJ2-3 | 14 | TRBD2 | TRBV7-3 | TGTGCCAGCAGCAAGGGACTAGCGGGGGATACGCAGTATTTT | CASSKGLAGDTQYF
few | TRBJ1-2 | 13 | NA | TRBV7-8 | TGTGCCAGCAGCTTAGGGCCCAACTATGGCTACACCTTC | CASSLGPNYGYTF
NA | TRBJ2-7 | 14 | TRBD1 | TRBV29-1 | TGCAGCGTGGCCCTCCGGACAGGGGCGTACGAGCAGTACTTC | CSVALRTGAYEQYF
NA | TRBJ2-3 | 17 | TRBD1 | TRBV2 | TGTGCCAGCAGTCCCCGGTCGACAGGGTGGGACACAGATACGCAGTATTTT | CASSPRSTGWDTDTQYF
NA | TRBJ2-4 | 13 | TRBD1 | TRBV2 | TGTGCCAGCAGTGGGGGACAGGGAAACATTCAGTACTTC | CASSGGQGNIQYF
NA | TRBJ2-1 | 14 | TRBD1 | TRBV4-2 | TGTGCCAGCAGCCCCCGGGACAGGGATGGTGAGCAGTTCTTC | CASSPRDRDGEQFF
NA | TRBJ2-3 | 12 | NA | TRBV28 | TGTGCCAGCAGTCGTAGCACAGATACGCAGTATTTT | CASSRSTDTQYF
NA | TRBJ2-5 | 15 | TRBD1 | TRBV6-5 | TGTGCCAGCAGTTACCCAGGGGGCAGGCAAGAGACCCAGTACTTC | CASSYPGGRQETQYF
NA | TRBJ2-4 | 15 | NA | TRBV6-5 | TGTGCCAGCAGCGCCTACAGGGAACGTGGAAACATTCAGTACTTC | CASSAYRERGNIQYF
NA | TRBJ1-6 | 12 | NA | TRBV6-5 | TGTGCCAGCAGTCAGAATAATTCACCCCTCCACTTT | CASSQNNSPLHF
NA | TRBJ2-5 | 17 | TRBD2 | TRBV18 | TGTGCCAGCTCATTGGGGACTAGCGGGGGCTACCAAGAGACCCAGTACTTC | CASSLGTSGGYQETQYF
NA | TRBJ1-1 | 11 | NA | TRBV20-1 | TGCAGTGCTAGGCAACAGGGTGAAGCTTTCTTT | CSARQQGEAFF
NA | TRBJ2-2 | 17 | TRBD2 | TRBV30 | TGTGCCTGGACCTCACGGGCTAGCGGGAGGGGCACCGGGGAGCTGTTTTTT | CAWTSRASGRGTGELFF
NA | TRBJ1-2 | 15 | NA | TRBV18 | TGTGCCAGCTGGCAGGATCAGTTAGCTAACTATGGCTACACCTTC | CASWQDQLANYGYTF
NA | TRBJ2-1 | 19 | TRBD2 | TRBV7-9 | TGTGCCAGCAGTGGGAGACTCGGGACTAGCGGGAGCTCCTACAATGAGCAGTTCTTC | CASSGRLGTSGSSYNEQFF
NA | TRBJ2-2 | 15 | NA | TRBV19 | TGTGCCAGTAGCTGGGTCTCGCAGGGAACCGGGGAGCTGTTTTTT | CASSWVSQGTGELFF
NA | TRBJ1-6 | 17 | NA | TRBV28 | TGTGCCAGCAGTTTAGTCGTAGCTGGAGGTTATAATTCACCCCTCCACTTT | CASSLVVAGGYNSPLHF
NA | TRBJ2-1 | 14 | TRBD1 | TRBV7-8 | TGTGCCATCCCGGGTGAAGGGGGCAGGGATGAGCAGTTCTTC | CAIPGEGGRDEQFF
NA | TRBJ1-6 | 15 | NA | TRBV3-1/TRBV3-2 | TGTGCCAGCAGCCAAGTGTCAGGGTATCGATCACCCCTCCACTTT | CASSQVSGYRSPLHF
NA | TRBJ2-7 | 17 | TRBD2 | TRBV29-1 | TGCAGCGTTGAAGATCTAAAGGAGCGGGAGGGCCGGTGTGAGCAGTACTTC | CSVEDLKEREGRCEQYF
NA | TRBJ2-7 | 11 | NA | TRBV20-1 | TGCAGTGCCGGGCCACGGGGCGAGCAGTACTTC | CSAGPRGEQYF
NA | TRBJ2-3 | 14 | TRBD2 | TRBV5-4 | TGTGCCACTCACGGAGCGGGGGGCACAGATACGCAGTATTTT | CATHGAGGTDTQYF
NA | TRBJ2-7 | 18 | TRBD2 | TRBV15 | TGTGCCACCAGCAGAGGTACAGGACTAGCGGGAGCTGCCTACGAGCAGTACTTC | CATSRGTGLAGAAYEQYF
NA | TRBJ1-3 | 13 | NA | TRBV6-5 | TGTGCCAGCAGCTTAACAGGAGGGAACACCATATATTTT | CASSLTGGNTIYF
few | TRBJ1-2 | 16 | NA | TRBV5-1 | TGCGCCAGCAGCTTGGCTTTGGGGGGTAGGAACTATGGCTACACCTTC | CASSLALGGRNYGYTF
NA | TRBJ2-7 | 15 | NA | TRBV5-4 | TGTGCCAGCAGCTTGGGGGCGGGGGCGGCCTACGAGCAGTACTTC | CASSLGAGAAYEQYF
NA | TRBJ2-5 | 17 | NA | TRBV7-9 | TGTGCCAGCAGCTTAAATCTGAAGGGAGGACTTCAAGAGACCCAGTACTTC | CASSLNLKGGLQETQYF
NA | TRBJ2-5 | 16 | TRBD2 | TRBV3-1/TRBV3-2 | TGTGCCAGCAGCCGTCGAGCGGGAGGGCCCAAGGAGACCCAGTACTTC | CASSRRAGGPKETQYF
many | TRBJ2-7 | 13 | TRBD1 | TRBV10-3 | TGTGCCGTCGCAGGACAGGGCTCCTACGAGCAGTACTTC | CAVAGQGSYEQYF
NA | TRBJ1-3 | 16 | TRBD1 | TRBV5-4 | TGTGCCAGCAGCACCGGGACAGGGAGCTCTGGAAACACCATATATTTT | CASSTGTGSSGNTIYF
NA | TRBJ1-4 | 15 | NA | TRBV5-8 | TGTGCCAGCAGCGACTCCGGAACCACCCATGAAAAACTGTTTTTT | CASSDSGTTHEKLFF
NA | TRBJ1-2 | 15 | TRBD1 | TRBV5-1 | TGCGCCAGCAGCCTCCAAGGGGGCAGGTCTTATGGCTACACCTTC | CASSLQGGRSYGYTF
few | TRBJ2-1 | 16 | TRBD2 | TRBV4-3 | TGCGCCAGCAGCCCAATTCCGGGACTAGAAACCAATGAGCAGTTCTTC | CASSPIPGLETNEQFF
NA | TRBJ2-3 | 15 | TRBD2 | TRBV7-9 | TGTGCCAGCAGCTATAGCGGGGTTGGCGCAGATACGCAGTATTTT | CASSYSGVGADTQYF
NA | TRBJ2-2 | 15 | TRBD1 | TRBV6-5 | TGTGCCAGCAGTTATATGAGGGGGCTCACCGGGGAGCTGTTTTTT | CASSYMRGLTGELFF
NA | TRBJ1-1 | 20 | NA | TRBV19 | TGTGCCAGTAGCCTTCTCTTGCTAACCGGGGGGAGTGGAGGGAACACTGAAGCTTTCTTT | CASSLLLLTGGSGGNTEAFF
NA | TRBJ2-5 | 15 | NA | TRBV19 | TGTGCCAGTAGTACGAACAGGGCTTCTGGGGAGACCCAGTACTTC | CASSTNRASGETQYF